The rows below give T cell receptor beta chains drawn from one sample of a study of beta chain features in type 1 diabetes. Here immunoSEQ multiplex PCR was the method, and the copy in TCRdb shows in-frame clones only, minus some. Of under 150,000 clones listed, about 50% were seen once; the top ten hold roughly 0.4%. Sequenced input: Tregs from blood. The receptors were gathered from a young man in good health. Each CDR3 is given with its conserved first and last residue. Each record gives: J gene, clone size, V gene, D gene, CDR3 DNA, CDR3 protein. D genes are given only for firm matches. The listing skips clone size in some rows; elsewhere it reads once, few, many or a size class.

TRBJ2-7,-,TRBV7-3,TRBD2,TGTGCCAGCAGCATTGCCGGGACTAGCGCCCACGAGCAGTACTTC,CASSIAGTSAHEQYF
TRBJ2-7,few,TRBV2,-,TGTGCCAGCAGTGAGGAGGCCCTCGGCGAGCAGTACTTC,CASSEEALGEQYF
TRBJ2-2,-,TRBV7-3,-,TGTGCCAGCAGCTATCGGGACTTTCGAACCACCGGGGAGCTGTTTTTT,CASSYRDFRTTGELFF
TRBJ2-1,few,TRBV12-5,-,TGTGCTAGTGGTTTGGTAGAGAGGGGGGAGCAGTTCTTC,CASGLVERGEQFF
TRBJ2-2,-,TRBV5-1,-,TGCGCCAGCAAACAGGGCCCCGCGAACACCGGGGAGCTGTTTTTT,CASKQGPANTGELFF
TRBJ2-2,once,TRBV28,TRBD1,TGTGCCAGCACCCGAAGACAGGGGCGACCAAACACCGGGGAGCTGTTTTTT,CASTRRQGRPNTGELFF
TRBJ2-7,-,TRBV11-1,TRBD1,TGTGCCAGCAGCTTTAAGGGGGCGAGGGACGAGCAGTACTTC,CASSFKGARDEQYF
TRBJ2-7,-,TRBV5-1,TRBD1,TGCGCCAGCAGCTTCGGACAGGGGGTTTACGAGCAGTACTTC,CASSFGQGVYEQYF
TRBJ1-1,few,TRBV19,-,TGTGCCAGTAGTATAGCCCGAGGGACTGAAGCTTTCTTT,CASSIARGTEAFF
TRBJ1-2,few,TRBV7-9,-,TGTGCCAGTAACGTCTGGGGGGACCACTATGGCTACACCTTC,CASNVWGDHYGYTF
TRBJ2-5,few,TRBV7-2,TRBD2,TGTGCCAGCAGCACCCAAACCGGGAGGAAAGAGACCCAGTACTTC,CASSTQTGRKETQYF
TRBJ2-2,few,TRBV6-1,-,TGTGCCAGCAGTGAAGCCGGCCAGGGGGGTAGGACCGGGGAGCTGTTTTTT,CASSEAGQGGRTGELFF
TRBJ2-1,-,TRBV10-3,-,TGTGCCACCGGGTACAATGAGCAGTTCTTC,CATGYNEQFF
TRBJ1-5,-,TRBV27,-,TGTGCCAGCAGTCTTGGGACTCCCGATAGCAATCAGCCCCAGCATTTT,CASSLGTPDSNQPQHF
TRBJ2-3,-,TRBV7-9,-,TGTGCCAGCAGCCAGGCCACAGGGTGGACAGATACGCAGTATTTT,CASSQATGWTDTQYF
TRBJ2-7,-,TRBV5-1,TRBD1,TGCGCCAGCAGCCCCCGACAGGGACCCTACGAGCAGTACTTC,CASSPRQGPYEQYF
TRBJ2-3,once,TRBV5-4,TRBD2,TGTGCCAGCAGCTTGGGACTAGCGGGAGCAGATACGCAGTATTTT,CASSLGLAGADTQYF
TRBJ2-1,few,TRBV7-2,-,TGTGCCAGCAGCTACAGGTCAAGCTCCTACAATGAGCAGTTCTTC,CASSYRSSSYNEQFF
TRBJ1-5,-,TRBV14,TRBD1,TGTGCCAGCAGCCAATACAGGGGGCAGCCCCAGCATTTT,CASSQYRGQPQHF
TRBJ2-7,few,TRBV18,-,TGTGCCAGCTCACCAAGCGCGGGCACCTACGAGCAGTACTTC,CASSPSAGTYEQYF
TRBJ2-5,few,TRBV28,TRBD2,TGTGCCAGCAGCCCACCTAGCGGGAGACGGGAGACCCAGTACTTC,CASSPPSGRRETQYF
TRBJ1-3,-,TRBV6-6,-,TGTGCCAGCAGTTACAAGAGGGCTGGAAACACCATATATTTT,CASSYKRAGNTIYF
TRBJ2-7,-,TRBV27,-,TGTGCCAGCAGTTTCACCGACAGCAGCTACGAGCAGTACTTC,CASSFTDSSYEQYF
TRBJ2-4,-,TRBV10-3,TRBD2,TGTGCCATCAGTGAGTCGGCTAGCGGAATCAAAAACATTCAGTACTTC,CAISESASGIKNIQYF
TRBJ1-2,-,TRBV19,TRBD1,TGTGCCAGTACCCGGACAGGGGGCATCGGCTATGGCTACACCTTC,CASTRTGGIGYGYTF
TRBJ1-2,-,TRBV5-1,-,TGCGCCAGCAGCTTGGAACGGTCCTATGGCTACACCTTC,CASSLERSYGYTF
TRBJ2-7,few,TRBV10-3,-,TGTGCCATCAGGAGTGCGTCGCGGGACTACGAGCAGTACTTC,CAIRSASRDYEQYF
TRBJ2-3,-,TRBV6-5,-,TGTGCCAGCAGCCACAGGGTGAGCACAGATACGCAGTATTTT,CASSHRVSTDTQYF
TRBJ2-3,-,TRBV28,TRBD1,TGTGCCAGCATAAGGGACAGGGGGGCAGATACGCAGTATTTT,CASIRDRGADTQYF
TRBJ1-2,-,TRBV25-1,-,TGTGCCAGCAGTGAAATCTTACAGGGCAATAACTATGGCTACACCTTC,CASSEILQGNNYGYTF
TRBJ1-5,few,TRBV5-1,-,TGCGCCAGCAAAGCCCCAGGGGCGAATCAGCCCCAGCATTTT,CASKAPGANQPQHF
TRBJ2-2,-,TRBV5-1,-,TGCGCCAGTCGCCCAGCCGCGTTAGTAGCGGAAAACACCGGGGAGCTGTTTTTT,CASRPAALVAENTGELFF
TRBJ2-3,few,TRBV10-3,-,TGTGCCATCAGAGATGCGGGTCTCCCAGATACGCAGTATTTT,CAIRDAGLPDTQYF
TRBJ2-7,-,TRBV2,-,TGTGCCAGCAGGTTAAACTACGAGCAGTACTTC,CASRLNYEQYF
TRBJ1-5,few,TRBV7-9,-,TGTGCCAGCAGCTTCGGCGGGGCTAGCAATCAGCCCCAGCATTTT,CASSFGGASNQPQHF